The 24 T cell receptor beta chains below all came from one sample that was sequenced in a study of T cell clonality in common variable immunodeficiency. Study-level findings and limits: Fewer deletions and N-nucleotide insertions were reportedly seen in common variable immunodeficiency TCR beta sequences.

Sequenced by immunoSEQ multiplex PCR; TCRdb stores in-frame clones only, minus some. Listed here are around 3,700 clones without any singletons, the top ten holding 25%. These TCRs are of unknown antigen specificity. The sequencing input was peripheral blood mononuclear cells. The source is a human donor with common variable immunodeficiency.

This clone was picked up a small number of times. The read ends 3 residues before the CDR3 terminus; that terminus is restored from the germline J gene. The V and J genes are TRBV19 and TRBJ1-1; D perhaps matches TRBD1 (5 bases). The germline V gene encodes CDR1 LNHDA and CDR2 SQIVND (reference sequence). The V end was cut by 7 bases, the J end by 1 base, with 13 bases between. The CDR3 length is 14 residues. The DNA read from the CDR3 is TGTGCCAGTATTGGGGACTCCTGGAACACTGAA. Its protein product is CASIGDSWNTE. The entire CDR3 reads CASIGDSWNTEAFF.

This clone was observed at least ten times. The DNA ends 3 residues before the CDR3 does, and the rest of the CDR3 is filled in from the germline J gene. The rearrangement links TRBV10-3 to TRBJ2-2; tentatively, D is TRBD1 (6 bases). CDR1 is ENHRY, CDR2 SYGVKD, per germline. The V gene lost 5 bases and the J gene lost 7 bases, with 11 bases spanning the gap. This CDR3 comprises 13 residues. CDR3 bases read: TGTGCCATCAGTTACAGGGTACGCGGGGAG. Translating gives CAISYRVRGE. The entire CDR3 reads CAISYRVRGELFF.

This clone is deemed medium-sized. Read data end 3 residues before the CDR3 end; the end is taken from the germline J gene. The J gene is TRBJ1-5, the V gene TRBV2; D may be TRBD1 (6 bases). The CDR3 is made up of 16 amino acids. CDR1 and CDR2 (germline): SNHLY, FYNNEI. The ends were cut back, 4 bases at V and 0 bases at J, with 13 bases in the middle. The CDR3 here is CASSGQAVYSNQPQHF. CDR3 bases read: TGTGCCAGCAGTGGACAGGCGGTCTATAGCAATCAGCCC.

This clone showed up just a few times. The read terminates 3 residues before the CDR3 end, so the remaining end is supplied by the germline J gene. The chain employs TRBV7-2 and TRBJ1-5; possible D gene TRBD1, 5 bases. Trimming cost V 1 base and J 7 bases, with 11 bases left between them. The CDR3 loop spans 14 amino acids. Germline V CDR1 and CDR2: SGHTA, FQGNSA. The CDR3 bases that were read are TGTGCCAGCAGCTTAGTCAGGGCCGGACAGCCC. Its translation is CASSLVRAGQP. The full CDR3 is CASSLVRAGQPQHF.

On this clone: The DNA ends 3 residues before the CDR3 does, and the rest of the CDR3 is filled in from the germline J gene. V gene TRBV7-2 combines with J gene TRBJ2-4; D is uncertain. Trimming took 5 bases from V and 7 from J, leaving 18 bases between them. The CDR3 contains 15 residues. Looked up from germline, CDR1 is SGHTA and CDR2 is FQGNSA. CDR3 bases read: TGTGCCAGCAGCCCCGCCCCCCCGCAACAGAACATT. Protein product: CASSPAPPQQNI. The full CDR3 protein reads CASSPAPPQQNIQYF. Using reference TRBV7-2 and TRBJ2-4 for the parts outside the CDR3, the full variable domain is GAGVSQSPSNKVTEKGKDVELRCDPISGHTALYWYRQSLGQGLEFLIYFQGNSAPDKSGLPSDRFSAERTGGSVSTLTIQRTQQEDSAVYLCASSPAPPQQNIQYFGAGTRLSVL.

This clone was counted only a few times. The read ends 3 residues before the CDR3 terminus; that terminus is restored from the germline J gene. The V call is TRBV7-9, the J call TRBJ2-3; possibly TRBD1 for D (6 bases). V was clipped by 5 bases and J by 1 base, with 10 bases between them. Germline V gene data show CDR1 as SEHNR and CDR2 as FQNEAQ (reference sequence). The CDR3 sequence is 14 residues long. The CDR3 loop reads CASSPRTGTDTQYF. The covered CDR3 bases are TGTGCCAGCAGCCCGAGGACAGGCACAGATACG.

This clone has just a few counts. Sequencing ends 3 residues short of the CDR3 end; the germline J gene provides the rest. The chain is built from TRBV7-3 and TRBJ2-2; D is possibly TRBD2 (6 bases). Germline assignment: CDR1 SGHTA and CDR2 FQGTGA. This CDR3 is 15 amino acids long. V was cut by 3 bases and J by 4 bases, with 12 bases left in between. The CDR3 protein is CASSFGTEGTGELFF. The CDR3 DNA, read in part, is TGTGCCAGCAGCTTCGGCACGGAGGGCACCGGGGAG.

With respect to this clone: The read ends 3 residues early relative to the CDR3; the germline J gene fills the gap. V and J are TRBV18 and TRBJ2-3, with 7 positions matching TRBD2. The CDR3 runs to 13 residues. CDR1 KGHSH and CDR2 LQKENI come from the germline V gene. The trim removed 2 bases at V and 5 bases at J, leaving 1 base unmatched. The CDR3: CASSPGGGDTQYF. CDR3 bases read: TGTGCCAGCTCACCAGGCGGGGGAGATACG.

To note about this clone: Sequencing ends 3 residues short of the CDR3 end; the germline J gene provides the rest. The V gene is TRBV7-9, the J gene TRBJ2-1; 7 nucleotides line up with TRBD2. V shed 11 bases and J 5 bases; nucleotides not matched to a gene: 9. Germline loops: CDR1 SEHNR, CDR2 FQNEAQ (reference sequence). The CDR3 loop spans 13 amino acids. The covered CDR3 bases are TGTGCCGTCCAATTGGGAGGGGACAATGAG. Amino acid sequence: CAVQLGGDNE. The entire CDR3 reads CAVQLGGDNEQFF.

In this sample, this clone turned up many times. The CDR3 end lies 3 residues beyond the end of the read and is filled in from the germline J gene. The chain uses TRBV5-1 and TRBJ2-1; 7 bases agree with TRBD2. Germline lookup yields CDR1 SGHRS and CDR2 YFSETQ. J lost 2 bases, V lost 0 bases, and 2 bases had no gene match. This CDR3 spans 15 amino acids. CDR3 amino acids: CASSLGAGAYNEQFF. The part of the CDR3 DNA that was read is TGCGCCAGCAGCTTGGGGGCGGGGGCCTACAATGAG.

This clone was recorded at least ten times. The CDR3 spells CASSLPGFSTDTQYF. Partial CDR3 DNA: TGTGCCAGCAGTTTACCGGGGTTTAGCACAGATACG. The chain links TRBV12-3 or TRBV12-4 to TRBJ2-3, with D tentatively TRBD2 (5 bases). The read terminates 3 residues before the CDR3 end, so the remaining end is supplied by the germline J gene. CDR3 size: 15 residues. V shed 2 bases and J shed 0 bases, with 9 bases lying between them.

On this clone: The CDR3 end falls 3 residues outside the read, so it is completed with the germline J gene. V usage is TRBV7-3 and J usage is TRBJ2-3; 7 bases are a match to TRBD2. The CDR3 has 15 residues. J was trimmed by 6 bases and V by 4 bases; bases with no gene match: 10. Germline loops: CDR1 SGHTA, CDR2 FQGTGA. The part of the CDR3 DNA that was read is TGTGCCAGCAGCTCCCTCGGGGAGGGCATGGATACG. Its protein is CASSSLGEGMDT. The full CDR3 protein is CASSSLGEGMDTQYF.

This clone was detected only a few times. Read data end 3 residues before the CDR3 end; the end is taken from the germline J gene. The chain recombines TRBV19 with TRBJ2-7, with 7 bases aligning to TRBD1. The CDR3 extends over 16 amino acids. Germline V CDR1 and CDR2: LNHDA, SQIVND (reference sequence). The J segment lost 0 bases and the V segment lost 5 bases, leaving 10 bases of the junction unmatched. Incomplete CDR3 DNA: TGTGCCAGTAGTTCCTCAAGGGACAGCTTCTCCTACGAG. Its protein is CASSSSRDSFSYE. The whole CDR3 protein is CASSSSRDSFSYEQYF.

Ten or more counts support this clone. With the read ending 3 residues before the CDR3 end, the germline J gene is used to fill in that end. The chain links TRBV2 to TRBJ1-4; D is perhaps TRBD1 (5 bases). CDR1 and CDR2 from the germline V gene are SNHLY and FYNNEI. There are 12 residues in the CDR3. V lost 8 bases to trimming and J lost 8 bases, with 12 bases between them. CDR3 sequence reads: CASEYGGEKLFF. CDR3 bases read: TGTGCCAGCGAATATGGGGGGGAAAAA. The whole variable domain, remainder taken from reference TRBV2 and TRBJ1-4, is EPEVTQTPSHQVTQMGQEVILRCVPISNHLYFYWYRQILGQKVEFLVSFYNNEISEKSEIFDDQFSVERPDGSNFTLKIRSTKLEDSAMYFCASEYGGEKLFFGSGTQLSVL.

On this clone itself: Read sequence stops 3 residues before the CDR3 end, and the germline J gene provides the missing end. V usage is TRBV19 and J usage is TRBJ1-2, with TRBD1 identical over 8 bases. This CDR3 is 14 amino acids long. Germline trimming cut 4 bases from V and 5 bases from J; bases unmatched to any gene: 6. CDR1 and CDR2 from the germline V gene are LNHDA and SQIVND (reference sequence). The CDR3 loop reads CASSTPRDRYGYTF. The sequenced part of the CDR3 DNA is TGTGCCAGTAGTACACCCCGGGACAGGTATGGC.

This clone came up a few times. The read stops 3 residues short of the end of the CDR3; the missing end is completed from the germline J gene. The chain is built from TRBV5-1 and TRBJ2-1; 8 bases are shared with TRBD2. The CDR3 has 17 amino acids. The V gene's germline CDR1 is SGHRS and CDR2 YFSETQ. With 1 base clipped from V and 4 bases from J, the junction kept 10 bases outside the gene matches. The DNA read from the CDR3 is TGCGCCAGCAGCTTGCCCAAACAGGGACTAGAATACAATGAG. It translates to CASSLPKQGLEYNE. The full CDR3 protein is CASSLPKQGLEYNEQFF.

Comment on this clone: Read data end 3 residues before the CDR3 end; the end is taken from the germline J gene. The gene calls are TRBV7-9 and TRBJ2-2; D unclear. Looked up from germline, CDR1 is SEHNR and CDR2 is FQNEAQ (reference sequence). V lost 0 bases and J lost 1, with 6 bases in between. This CDR3 contains 15 residues. The CDR3 spells CASSLAGKNTGELFF. The sequenced part of the CDR3 DNA is TGTGCCAGCAGCTTAGCGGGCAAGAACACCGGGGAG.

Many counts were recorded for this clone. CDR3 protein: CSVASLANYGYTF. The part of the CDR3 DNA that was read is TGCAGCGTGGCTTCGCTCGCTAACTATGGC. The gene calls are TRBV29-1 and TRBJ1-2; no clear D gene. Read coverage stops 3 residues before the CDR3 terminus; the germline J gene supplies the remainder. The germline V gene encodes CDR1 SQVTM and CDR2 ANQGSEA. The CDR3 spans 13 residues. Trimming took 6 bases from V and 0 from J, leaving 11 bases between them. Together with reference TRBV29-1 and TRBJ1-2, the CDR3 gives the full variable domain: SAVISQKPSRDICQRGTSLTIQCQVDSQVTMMFWYRQQPGQSLTLIATANQGSEATYESGFVIDKFPISRPNLTFSTLTVSNMSPEDSSIYLCSVASLANYGYTFGSGTRLTVV.

Only a few counts were recorded for this clone. The read ends 3 residues early relative to the CDR3; the germline J gene fills the gap. This chain joins TRBV18 and TRBJ2-7, with D perhaps matching TRBD1 (6 bases). Trimming left V 4 bases short and J 0 bases short, with 7 bases between. Germline V CDR1 and CDR2: KGHSH, LQKENI. The CDR3 runs 13 residues. The sequenced part of the CDR3 DNA is TGTGCCAGCTCACAGGACAGCTCCTACGAG. Translating gives CASSQDSSYE. The complete CDR3 sequence is CASSQDSSYEQYF.

On this clone: The read is 3 residues too short to cover the CDR3 end, so that end is filled in from the germline J gene. This rearrangement joins TRBV19 to TRBJ1-1; D unresolved. This CDR3 spans 15 amino acids. Germline assignment: CDR1 LNHDA and CDR2 SQIVND (reference sequence). With 3 bases removed from V and 3 bases from J, the gap between germline ends came to 14 bases. The CDR3 loop reads CASSILKGRHTEAFF. The sequenced part of the CDR3 DNA is TGTGCCAGTAGTATCCTTAAGGGCAGGCACACTGAA.

With regard to this clone: It differs at one base from a far larger clone, so likely a read error. The read comes to an end 3 residues before the CDR3 does, leaving the germline J gene to fill in the end. The chain employs TRBV7-2 and TRBJ2-7, with 8 bases lining up with TRBD2. The CDR3 is 15 residues long. J was trimmed by 6 bases and V by 4 bases; bases with no gene match: 11. Looked up from germline, CDR1 is SGHTA and CDR2 is FQGNSA. The covered CDR3 bases are TGTGCCAGCAGCTCCGTAGCGGGGACAAGGGTCGAG. This sequence encodes CASSSVAGTRVE. In full, the CDR3 reads CASSSVAGTRVEQYF.

As to this clone: The CDR3 end is not reached by the read, which stops 3 residues before it; the germline J gene fills it in. The chain recombines TRBV20-1 with TRBJ1-1; D might be TRBD1 (6 bases). Germline V lookup: CDR1 DFQATT, CDR2 SNEGSKA (reference sequence). CDR3 size: 15 residues. V was shortened by 1 base and J by 6 bases, with 18 bases between the two germline ends. This chain's CDR3 is CSARAPTGGQAEAFF. Partial CDR3 DNA: TGCAGTGCTAGAGCCCCGACAGGAGGGCAAGCTGAA.

This clone has only a few counts. The read falls 3 residues short of the CDR3 end, and the missing part is taken from the germline J gene. The chain is built from TRBV6-1 and TRBJ2-1, with 10 bases fitting TRBD1. The CDR3 has 15 amino acids. The germline V gene has CDR1 MNHNS and CDR2 SASEGT. With V trimmed by 1 base and J by 4 bases, 1 base remained unmatched. This CDR3 is CASSEGTGGYNEQFF. The part of the CDR3 DNA that was read is TGTGCCAGCAGTGAAGGGACAGGGGGATACAATGAG.

This clone was found a few times. The sequenced fragment ends 3 residues before the CDR3 boundary, so the rest is inferred from the germline J gene. This chain links TRBV7-2 with TRBJ2-2; D not certain. Trimming took off 6 bases at V and 6 bases at J, with 14 bases between the two ends. Looked up from germline, CDR1 is SGHTA and CDR2 is FQGNSA. The CDR3 is made up of 14 amino acids. Here the CDR3 reads CASRRAGSSGELFF. The covered CDR3 bases are TGTGCCAGCAGACGAGCAGGATCCTCCGGGGAG. Together with reference TRBV7-2 and TRBJ2-2, the CDR3 gives the full variable domain: GAGVSQSPSNKVTEKGKDVELRCDPISGHTALYWYRQSLGQGLEFLIYFQGNSAPDKSGLPSDRFSAERTGGSVSTLTIQRTQQEDSAVYLCASRRAGSSGELFFGEGSRLTVL.